This passage covers 16 T cell receptor beta chains from one sample sequenced in a study of cytomegalovirus exposure and HLA in healthy donors (TCRdb year 2017). The protocol used for the library was the immunoSEQ multiplex PCR assay. TCRdb took this table from immuneACCESS and kept in-frame rearrangements with V and J called. Such tables lack part of the clones; where checked against another copy, unresolved V genes explain under half of the gap, and the rest is unexplained. This sample gives fewer than 150,000 clones in total; 88% of them show up just once. The top ten constitute around 1.5% of the sample. The sample comprised PBMCs. These receptors all stem from a man aged 30-40 years in good health and CMV-seronegative.

The J gene is TRBJ2-7, the V gene TRBV10-2; 12 nucleotides match TRBD2. The CDR3 consists of 15 residues. V shed 7 bases, J shed 0 bases, and the junction held 4 bases outside the gene matches. Germline CDR1 WSHSY, CDR2 SAAADI. The CDR3: CASTLTSGSSYEQYF. The DNA for the CDR3 is TGCGCCAGCACGTTGACTAGCGGGAGCTCCTACGAGCAGTACTTC.

The gene calls are TRBV18 and TRBJ2-2; a weak D match, TRBD2 (5 bases). Trimming removed 4 bases from V and 5 bases from J, with 5 bases in between. The length of the CDR3 is 12 residues. From germline, CDR1 is KGHSH and CDR2 LQKENI. The CDR3 sequence: CASSRGTGELFF. For the CDR3, the DNA is TGTGCCAGCTCACGAGGGACCGGGGAGCTGTTTTTT.

V usage is TRBV7-2 and J usage is TRBJ2-3; D might be TRBD2 (5 bases). Trimming took off 3 bases at V and 5 bases at J, with 15 bases between the two ends. The CDR3 is 15 residues long. Germline V gene lookup returns CDR1 SGHTA and CDR2 FQGNSA. CDR3 in amino acids: CASSLNGGSGDTQYF. DNA for the CDR3: TGTGCCAGCAGCTTGAACGGAGGTAGTGGAGATACGCAGTATTTT.

CDR3 coding DNA: TGTGCCAGCAGCTTACTGGGGAGCTTCGGAAACACCATATATTTT. Translation: CASSLLGSFGNTIYF. The rearrangement joins TRBV7-2 to TRBJ1-3; D remains unclear. This CDR3 comprises 15 residues. The germline V and J ends were trimmed by 2 bases and 4 bases, with 12 bases remaining between them. Germline values: CDR1 SGHTA, CDR2 FQGNSA.

This chain uses TRBV25-1 with TRBJ2-7, with D uncertain. The germline gives CDR1 MGHDK, CDR2 SYGVNS. The CDR3 is 11 amino acids. The V end lost 5 bases, the J end lost 4 bases, and 6 bases lay between the germline ends. The CDR3 sequence is CASSQTYEQYF. DNA for the CDR3: TGTGCCAGCAGTCAGACTTACGAGCAGTACTTC.

The chain combines TRBV30 with TRBJ1-1, with D possibly matching TRBD1 (6 bases). Trimming took 4 bases from V and 5 from J, leaving 23 bases between them. The germline V gene has CDR1 GTSNPN and CDR2 SVGIG (reference sequence). CDR3 length equals 16 residues. The CDR3, as DNA: TGTGCCTGGACCGGGACACGAATGGGAAAGGGAACTGAAGCTTTCTTT. This translates into CAWTGTRMGKGTEAFF.

V usage is TRBV2 and J usage is TRBJ1-4; possible D gene TRBD1, 5 bases. Germline V gene sequence: CDR1 SNHLY, CDR2 FYNNEI. Trimming removed 3 bases at V and 6 bases at J, with 14 bases between. The length of the CDR3 is 15 residues. The CDR3 reads CASSDESRGDEKLFF. The CDR3 DNA reads TGTGCCAGCAGTGATGAGTCCCGGGGGGATGAAAAACTGTTTTTT.

The V and J genes are TRBV6-6 and TRBJ1-5; possibly TRBD1 for D (6 bases). The V gene lost 4 bases and the J gene lost 7 bases, with 14 bases spanning the gap. The CDR3 consists of 14 residues. CDR1 and CDR2 (germline): MNHNY, SVGAGI (reference sequence). CDR3 coding DNA: TGTGCCAGCAGTTCAACAGGGTCGGAACAGCCCCAGCATTTT. Protein sequence: CASSSTGSEQPQHF.

This sequence joins TRBV6-6 and TRBJ2-7, with D maybe TRBD2 (6 bases). The CDR3 has 13 residues. CDR1 and CDR2 (germline): MNHNY, SVGAGI (reference sequence). The ends were cut back, 3 bases at V and 5 bases at J, with 11 bases in the middle. The chain's CDR3 is CASSYAGSHEQYF. The CDR3 DNA sequence: TGTGCCAGCAGTTATGCCGGGAGCCACGAGCAGTACTTC.

This chain joins TRBV6-4 and TRBJ2-3; possible D gene TRBD2, 6 bases. The V gene lost 6 bases and the J gene lost 2 bases, with 12 bases spanning the gap. The CDR3 consists of 14 residues. In germline, CDR1 is MRHNA, CDR2 SNTAGT. The chain's CDR3 is CASSGDSHTDTQYF. The CDR3 bases are TGTGCCAGCAGCGGGGACTCCCACACAGATACGCAGTATTTT.

This chain links TRBV7-6 with TRBJ1-1; 7 nucleotides match TRBD1. The germline V gene encodes CDR1 SGHVS and CDR2 FNYEAQ. CDR3 length: 11 amino acids. V was clipped by 2 bases and J by 11 bases; unmatched bases: 2. The DNA for the CDR3 is TGTGCCAGCAGCTTAAGGGGGCCGGCTTTCTTT. Translation: CASSLRGPAFF.

The rearrangement links TRBV30 to TRBJ1-2, with TRBD1 matching 7 bases. J was trimmed by 8 bases and V by 2 bases; bases with no gene match: 8. The CDR3 runs to 13 residues. Germline loops: CDR1 GTSNPN, CDR2 SVGIG (reference sequence). As DNA, the CDR3 is TGTGCCTGGAGTCGGACAGGTGCGGGGGGCTACACCTTC. Amino acid sequence: CAWSRTGAGGYTF.

The chain couples TRBV19 to TRBJ1-2, with D possibly being TRBD1 (5 bases). The length of the CDR3 is 12 residues. Trimming took off 6 bases at V and 7 bases at J, with 12 bases between the two ends. From germline, CDR1 is LNHDA and CDR2 SQIVND (reference sequence). The CDR3 nucleotides are TGTGCCAGTAGACGGCCGGGGGGTGGCTACACCTTC. Protein: CASRRPGGGYTF.

The gene calls are TRBV7-9 and TRBJ1-5, with D perhaps matching TRBD1 (5 bases). The CDR3 is 16 amino acids. Germline V CDR1 and CDR2: SEHNR, FQNEAQ (reference sequence). V lost 2 bases, J lost 3 bases, and 14 bases lay in between. CDR3: CASSLRAGLDNQPQHF. CDR3 DNA: TGTGCCAGCAGCTTAAGGGCAGGGTTGGACAATCAGCCCCAGCATTTT.

J is TRBJ1-2 and V is TRBV7-8, with TRBD1 matching 8 bases. The germline V gene encodes CDR1 SGHVS and CDR2 FQNEAQ. The CDR3 totals 13 residues. V gave up 5 bases and J gave up 7 bases; unmatched junction bases: 6. DNA of the CDR3: TGTGCCAGCAGCCCGACAGGGGTCTTTGGCTACACCTTC. This gives the protein CASSPTGVFGYTF.

The CDR3 sequence is CASSERLYGYTF. The CDR3 DNA reads TGTGCCAGCAGTGAACGTCTCTATGGCTACACCTTC. V and J are TRBV6-1 and TRBJ1-2, with unresolved D. Trimming pared 2 bases from V and 4 bases from J, leaving 5 bases between. CDR3 length: 12 residues. The germline gives CDR1 MNHNS, CDR2 SASEGT.